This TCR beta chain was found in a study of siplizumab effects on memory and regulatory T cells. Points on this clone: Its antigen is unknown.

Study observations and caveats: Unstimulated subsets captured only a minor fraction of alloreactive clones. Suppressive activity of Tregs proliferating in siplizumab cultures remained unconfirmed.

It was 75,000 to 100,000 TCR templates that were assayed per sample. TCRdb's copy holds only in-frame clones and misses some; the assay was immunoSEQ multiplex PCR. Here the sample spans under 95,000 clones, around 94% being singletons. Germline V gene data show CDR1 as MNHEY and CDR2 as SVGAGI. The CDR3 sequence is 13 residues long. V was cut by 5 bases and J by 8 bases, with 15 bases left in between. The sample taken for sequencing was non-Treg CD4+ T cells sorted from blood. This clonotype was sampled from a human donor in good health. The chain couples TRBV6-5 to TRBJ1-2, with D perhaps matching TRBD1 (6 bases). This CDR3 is CASSRPGARGYTF. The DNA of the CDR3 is TGTGCCAGCAGTCGACCAGGGGCGCGAGGCTACACCTTC.